The entry below describes one T cell receptor (beta chain). What antigen it recognizes has not been identified. No base qualities exist here, and no much larger clone lies one base off it. Reading the label with the study, this specimen's time point is: about 28 days (+/-7) after the second vaccine dose. AZD1222 recipients with second doses at about 4 weeks or about 12 weeks were pooled, because spike-specific TCR depth and breadth did not differ between schedules. Vaccinee samples were obtained from the UK trials COV001 and COV002, which included a single-blind randomized controlled phase 2/3 trial of AZD1222 (ChAdOx1 nCoV-19) in healthy adults. For TCRbeta chain sequencing, PBMC samples were collected from trial participants at day 0 and at day 28 after the second dose. Trimming at the junction amounts to 3 bases on V and 2 bases on J, and the germline ends lie 7 bases apart. The CDR3 has 13 amino acids, counting the end cysteine and phenylalanine. CDR3 DNA is the only sequence kept; it has 39 bases, read in frame from the first base.

The CDR3 regions of human TCRbeta chains were analyzed by immunosequencing. For the original study's pipeline: TCRs in the repertoires were matched against a reference library of SARS-CoV-2-specific TCRs that had been generated with the MIRA antigen-specificity platform. Breadth was defined as the fraction of unique TCRs that were SARS-CoV-2-associated, and depth was defined as the fraction of total T cells that were SARS-CoV-2-associated. Using the MIRA data, each spike-specific TCR was assigned both to the spike region to which the TCR was reactive and to a CD4 or CD8 class. Log10-transformed breadth and depth values were compared by one-way ANOVA with Sidak's multiple comparisons tests. The table was pulled from immuneACCESS by TCRdb, which kept in-frame rearrangements only. Such tables lose some clones; where checked, under half of the loss comes from unresolved V genes, and the rest has no known cause. V and J calls and clone size are as listed in that table; D and trimming were resolved from the DNA. The sample has 180,000 or so clones on record, 70% to 90% of them singletons. The ten largest clones add up to 26% of the sample.

The entry originates in a study of T cell responses to AZD1222 COVID-19 vaccine (dated by TCRdb to the early 2020s). Study-level background: A total of approximately 250 trial participants underwent TCR sequencing, of whom 207 had received two doses of AZD1222 and approximately 26 had received two doses of the MenACWY control vaccine. Trial participants were enrolled by age into 18-55, 56-69 and 70-plus year subgroups, with roughly 150, 30 and 60 TCR-sequenced participants respectively.

On the study overall, not on this receptor specifically: Participants were mostly white British and included more females than males, and it was suggested by the authors that clonal diversity may have been underestimated. A significant rise in spike-specific TCR breadth and depth was observed after two AZD1222 doses relative to day 0 and relative to MenACWY recipients. CD4 TCRs associated with the vaccine covered the entire spike protein, and the dominant responses were in regions 160-218 and 743-854. In the small 56-69-year group, the increase in depth fell short of significance, most likely because of low power. Because no day 14 peak-response samples were available, the repertoires could be characterized only after the peak T cell response. Only six AZD1222 recipients were SARS-CoV-2 seropositive at baseline, limiting conclusions about previously exposed vaccinees. Nearly half of unique spike-specific TCRs reportedly recognized epitopes outside regions mutated in the B.1.351 and B.1.1.7 variants.

The chain employs TRBV12-3 or TRBV12-4 and TRBJ1-2; the D gene is possibly TRBD1, with 5 bases matching. The receptor comes from an adult who received the AZD1222 COVID-19 vaccine. The starting material was peripheral blood, obtained 28 days after the second AZD1222 dose. Here the CDR3 is given as CASSFRGNYGYTF. In nucleotide form, the sequence is TGTGCCAGCAGTTTTCGGGGGAACTATGGCTACACCTTC.